The rows below give T cell receptor beta chains drawn from one sample of a study of T cell repertoires in cytomegalovirus infection. TCRdb re-called the reads through MiXCR, storing one row per CDR3 protein. The sample contains about 530,000 distinct CDR3 sequences, 26% of which appear only once. The sample taken for sequencing was PBMCs. These receptors came from a human donor in good health (CMV status not recorded). Some clones in this sample may be carry-over from other donors' samples. Each CDR3 is given with its conserved first and last residue. A D gene is named only where the DNA matches it firmly. Some rows have no size entry. The others give once, few or many, or a class for an expanded clone.

CDR3aa,CDR3nt,j_gene,abundance,v_gene,d_gene
CASSYHRTVQETQYF,TGTGCCAGCAGTTACCACAGGACAGTCCAAGAGACCCAGTACTTC,TRBJ2-5,few,TRBV6-2/TRBV6-3,.
CRAGTNSLFF,TGCAGAGCCGGGACTAACTCCTTGTTTTTT,TRBJ1-4,few,TRBV20-1,.
CASSFRGGGNQPQHF,TGTGCCAGCAGTTTCCGGGGCGGGGGCAATCAGCCCCAGCATTTT,TRBJ1-5,.,TRBV27,.
CASSYVGYGYTF,TGTGCCAGCAGTTACGTTGGCTATGGCTACACCTTC,TRBJ1-2,.,TRBV6-5,.
CASSPTENEQFF,TGTGCCAGCAGCCCGACGGAAAATGAGCAGTTCTTC,TRBJ2-1,few,TRBV7-9,.
CASSPRSGITQYF,TGCGCCAGCAGCCCACGTTCAGGGATTACGCAGTATTTT,TRBJ2-3,many,TRBV4-1,.
CASSQVGQSYNEQFF,TGTGCCAGCAGCCAAGTGGGACAGAGCTACAATGAGCAGTTCTTC,TRBJ2-1,few,TRBV4-2,TRBD1
CASSFSGQVFLQPQHF,TGTGCCAGCAGTTTTTCGGGACAGGTTTTTTTACAGCCCCAGCATTTT,TRBJ1-5,.,TRBV12-3/TRBV12-4,TRBD1
CASSLEGTYEAFF,TGTGCCAGCAGCTTAGAGGGAACCTATGAAGCTTTCTTT,TRBJ1-1,.,TRBV11-3,.
CASSLSLRTGELFF,TGTGCCAGCAGCCTGTCGTTGCGCACCGGGGAGCTGTTTTTT,TRBJ2-2,many,TRBV7-2,.
CASSLSLWSNQPQHF,TGTGCCAGCAGTCTCTCTTTGTGGAGCAATCAGCCCCAGCATTTT,TRBJ1-5,many,TRBV12-3/TRBV12-4,.
CASSPLITGGQETQYF,TGTGCCAGCAGCCCCCTGATTACAGGGGGCCAAGAGACCCAGTACTTC,TRBJ2-5,many,TRBV11-2,TRBD1
CAWTSFFVNEQFF,TGTGCCTGGACTTCGTTTTTTGTGAATGAGCAGTTCTTC,TRBJ2-1,.,TRBV30,.
CASSSRLALSYEQYF,TGTGCCAGCAGCTCCCGACTAGCGCTCTCCTACGAGCAGTACTTC,TRBJ2-7,few,TRBV5-4,TRBD2
CASSLDVSSGTDTQYF,TGTGCCAGCAGCTTAGATGTCTCCTCGGGGACAGATACGCAGTATTTT,TRBJ2-3,few,TRBV11-2,.
CASSTIAADTQYF,TGTGCCAGTAGTACCATAGCGGCGGATACGCAGTATTTT,TRBJ2-3,.,TRBV19,.
CASSSLDRGKYNEQFF,TGTGCCAGCAGTTCCCTCGACAGGGGGAAATACAATGAGCAGTTCTTC,TRBJ2-1,.,TRBV6-2/TRBV6-3,TRBD1
CSARLEEDSGNTIYF,TGCAGTGCTAGACTCGAGGAAGACTCTGGAAACACCATATATTTT,TRBJ1-3,.,TRBV20-1,.
CASSLGTRQEKLFF,TGTGCCAGCAGCCTAGGGACCCGCCAGGAAAAACTGTTTTTT,TRBJ1-4,.,TRBV5-6,.
CASSPDSSPSYNEQFF,TGTGCCAGCAGTCCGGACAGTAGTCCATCCTACAATGAGCAGTTCTTC,TRBJ2-1,few,TRBV6-2/TRBV6-3,.
CASSYGTGGNYGYTF,TGTGCCAGCAGTTACGGGACAGGGGGTAACTATGGCTACACCTTC,TRBJ1-2,.,TRBV6-2/TRBV6-3,TRBD1
CASSFGRGLGYTF,TGTGCCAGCAGTTTTGGCAGGGGGCTTGGCTACACCTTC,TRBJ1-2,.,TRBV12-3/TRBV12-4,TRBD1
CASAAAQYTEAFF,TGTGCCAGCGCTGCAGCCCAATACACTGAAGCTTTCTTT,TRBJ1-1,.,TRBV18,.
CASSVGQGGLYEQYF,TGTGCCAGCAGCGTCGGCCAAGGGGGGCTATACGAGCAGTACTTC,TRBJ2-7,.,TRBV7-3,.
CASRESTGANTEAFF,TGTGCCAGCAGAGAATCGACAGGGGCTAACACTGAAGCTTTCTTT,TRBJ1-1,.,TRBV2,TRBD1
CASSLIPGRTEAFF,TGTGCCAGCAGTTTAATTCCGGGAAGGACTGAAGCTTTCTTT,TRBJ1-1,.,TRBV12-3/TRBV12-4,.
CASRAAGGYGYTF,TGTGCCAGCAGGGCCGCAGGGGGATATGGCTACACCTTC,TRBJ1-2,.,TRBV6-1,TRBD1
CASIKTGDTEAFF,TGTGCCAGTATTAAAACAGGGGACACTGAAGCTTTCTTT,TRBJ1-1,few,TRBV19,TRBD1
CASSLMGGGAYEQFF,TGTGCCAGCAGCTTAATGGGAGGGGGAGCATATGAGCAGTTCTTC,TRBJ2-1,many,TRBV7-2,.
CASRVAGLGDNEQFF,TGTGCCAGCAGGGTAGCGGGACTAGGGGACAATGAGCAGTTCTTC,TRBJ2-1,many,TRBV6-2/TRBV6-3,TRBD2
CASSFVGDTQYF,TGTGCCAGCAGCTTTGTGGGAGATACGCAGTATTTT,TRBJ2-3,many,TRBV12-3/TRBV12-4,.
CASSIGRVNTEAFF,TGTGCCAGTAGTATAGGACGCGTGAACACTGAAGCTTTCTTT,TRBJ1-1,.,TRBV19,.
CASSQRTSGSGETQYF,TGCGCCAGCAGCCAACGGACTAGCGGGAGCGGGGAGACCCAGTACTTC,TRBJ2-5,.,TRBV4-1,TRBD2
CASSLWLTQEDTQYF,TGTGCCAGCAGTTTATGGCTAACCCAAGAGGATACGCAGTATTTT,TRBJ2-3,.,TRBV12-3/TRBV12-4,.
CASSDRGTDIAGYTF,TGTGCCAGTAGTGACCGGGGGACAGATATAGCTGGCTACACCTTC,TRBJ1-2,.,TRBV19,TRBD1
CSVVGQGHEQYF,TGCAGCGTTGTGGGGCAGGGCCACGAGCAGTACTTC,TRBJ2-7,.,TRBV29-1,.
CAIKGLAGGGEQFF,TGTGCCATCAAGGGTCTAGCGGGAGGAGGGGAGCAGTTCTTC,TRBJ2-1,.,TRBV10-3,TRBD2
CASSLPPRPWGGETQYF,TGTGCCAGCAGCCTCCCCCCGAGACCCTGGGGCGGGGAGACCCAGTACTTC,TRBJ2-5,many,TRBV7-2,.
CASIISGALNQPQHF,TGTGCCAGCATAATCTCAGGTGCTCTTAATCAGCCCCAGCATTTT,TRBJ1-5,.,TRBV28,.
CASSLGAGQSSYNEQFF,TGTGCCAGCAGTTTAGGGGCGGGGCAGAGCTCCTACAATGAGCAGTTCTTC,TRBJ2-1,.,TRBV12-3/TRBV12-4,.
CASSSDRRKLFF,TGTGCCAGCAGCTCAGACCGGAGGAAACTGTTTTTT,TRBJ1-4,many,TRBV7-2,.
CASNQVMNTEAFF,TGTGCCAGCAATCAGGTAATGAACACTGAAGCTTTCTTT,TRBJ1-1,.,TRBV6-2/TRBV6-3,.
CASSETNRLATDTQYF,TGTGCCAGCAGCGAGACTAACAGACTAGCCACAGATACGCAGTATTTT,TRBJ2-3,few,TRBV9,TRBD2
CATSPPGTGLEQFF,TGTGCCACCAGCCCACCCGGGACAGGTCTTGAGCAGTTCTTC,TRBJ2-1,few,TRBV15,TRBD1
CASSLAAGPYSSYGYTF,TGTGCCAGCAGCTTGGCGGCAGGGCCCTACTCATCCTATGGCTACACCTTC,TRBJ1-2,few,TRBV5-6,.
CASSYSHSGRETDTQYF,TGTGCCAGCAGTTACTCCCATAGCGGGAGGGAGACAGATACGCAGTATTTT,TRBJ2-3,few,TRBV6-5,TRBD2
CVSSMPGTPYYGYTF,TGTGTCAGCAGTATGCCCGGGACGCCTTACTATGGCTACACCTTC,TRBJ1-2,.,TRBV28,.
CASSIKRERDEQFF,TGTGCCAGTAGTATCAAGCGGGAGCGCGATGAGCAGTTCTTC,TRBJ2-1,.,TRBV19,TRBD2
CASSYPGTSNEKLFF,TGTGCCAGCAGCTACCCGGGCACCAGTAATGAAAAACTGTTTTTT,TRBJ1-4,many,TRBV7-2,.
CASSPREGHNEQFF,TGTGCCAGCAGCCCCCGGGAGGGGCACAATGAGCAGTTCTTC,TRBJ2-1,few,TRBV11-1,TRBD2
CASSVKGTDTQYF,TGTGCCTCTTCAGTAAAGGGCACAGATACGCAGTATTTT,TRBJ2-3,.,TRBV30,.
CASSLEGIAAEAFF,TGTGCCAGCAGCTTAGAAGGGATTGCGGCTGAAGCTTTCTTT,TRBJ1-1,few,TRBV7-2,.